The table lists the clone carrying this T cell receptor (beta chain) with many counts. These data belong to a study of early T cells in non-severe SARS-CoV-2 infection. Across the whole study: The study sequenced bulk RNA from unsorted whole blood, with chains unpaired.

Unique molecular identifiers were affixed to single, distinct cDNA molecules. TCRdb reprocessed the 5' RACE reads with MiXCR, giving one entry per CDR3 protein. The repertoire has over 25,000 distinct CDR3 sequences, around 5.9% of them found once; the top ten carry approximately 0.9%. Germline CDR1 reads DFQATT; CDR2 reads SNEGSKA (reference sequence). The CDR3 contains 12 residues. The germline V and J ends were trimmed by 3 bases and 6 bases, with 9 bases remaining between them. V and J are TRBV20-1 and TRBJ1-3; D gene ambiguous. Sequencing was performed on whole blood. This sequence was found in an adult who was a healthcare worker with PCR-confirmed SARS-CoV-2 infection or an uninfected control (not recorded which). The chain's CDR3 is CSASSGVNTIYF. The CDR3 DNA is TGCAGTGCTAGTTCTGGGGTAAACACCATATATTTT.